The 2 T cell receptor beta chains in this list originate from one sample, sequenced in a study of blood T cell repertoires in COVID-19. Generated by immunoSEQ multiplex PCR, the TCRdb table keeps only in-frame clones and is missing some. This sample has some 510,000 clones, with 88% found just once. Sample: PBMCs or T cells enriched from blood (not recorded which). These receptors originate from a woman between 40 and 50 years old who had recovered from COVID-19.

This clone was recorded only once. The V and J genes are TRBV27 and TRBJ2-7; no firm D call. CDR3 length: 16 residues. Germline loops: CDR1 MNHEY, CDR2 SMNVEV (reference sequence). Trimming shortened V by 3 bases and J by 4 bases, and 19 bases separated the two germline ends. CDR3 sequence reads: CASSFLGPNALYEQYF. The CDR3, as DNA: TGTGCCAGCAGTTTTCTTGGGCCTAACGCCTTATACGAGCAGTACTTC.

This sequence joins TRBV9 and TRBJ1-3; D might be TRBD1 (5 bases). The CDR3 contains 15 residues. V lost 0 bases to trimming and J lost 7 bases, with 14 bases between them. The germline V gene has CDR1 SGDLS and CDR2 YYNGEE. In DNA form, the CDR3 reads TGTGCCAGCAGCGTAGACCAGATAGGGACTAACACCATATATTTT. Amino acid sequence: CASSVDQIGTNTIYF.